Each of the 30 T cell receptor beta chains below was sequenced from the same sample in a study of blood T cell repertoires in COVID-19. Assay: immunoSEQ multiplex PCR; the TCRdb copy retains only in-frame clones and omits some. The sample has about 160,000 clones, about 81% seen once; the top ten hold 11%. Specimen: peripheral blood. The receptors originated from a man aged 55 to 70 with active or convalescent COVID-19.

This rearrangement joins TRBV19 to TRBJ2-2; a weak D match, TRBD2 (5 bases). CDR3 length: 14 residues. Germline assignment: CDR1 LNHDA and CDR2 SQIVND (reference sequence). The V end lost 2 bases, the J end lost 3 bases, and 7 bases lay between the germline ends. The CDR3 loop is CASSIRGYTGELFF. The DNA of the CDR3 is TGTGCCAGTAGTATAAGAGGGTACACCGGGGAGCTGTTTTTT.

The V and J genes are TRBV15 and TRBJ1-4; TRBD1 matches at 12 bases. Trimming took 3 bases from V and 11 from J; bases not matched to a gene: 7. This CDR3 has 15 amino acids. Looked up from germline, CDR1 is LNHNV and CDR2 is YYDKDF (reference sequence). The CDR3 here is CATSSSGQGADKLFF. CDR3 nucleotide sequence: TGTGCCACCAGCAGTTCGGGACAGGGGGCTGATAAACTGTTTTTT.

The J gene is TRBJ1-6, the V gene TRBV3-1 (or the pseudogene TRBV3-2); D remains unclear. V gave up 4 bases and J gave up 6 bases, with 16 bases separating them. The CDR3 length is 16 residues. The V gene's germline CDR1 is LGHDT and CDR2 YNNKEL (reference sequence). The DNA of the CDR3 is TGTGCCAGCAGCCCATGGGGAGATGGACGTAATTCACCCCTCCACTTT. It yields the protein CASSPWGDGRNSPLHF.

Concerning this clone: A far larger clone differs by one base, so this is likely a read error. Other nucleotide sequences from this sample produce the same CDR3. The genes are TRBV2 and TRBJ2-7, with 10 nucleotides matching TRBD1. This CDR3 is built from 13 residues. Trimming removed 4 bases from V and 3 bases from J; junction bases left unmatched: 0. Germline CDR1 and CDR2: SNHLY and FYNNEI. CDR3 loop: CASSGTGGYEQYF. The CDR3 DNA reads TGTGCCAGCAGTGGGACAGGGGGCTACGAGCAGTACTTC. Using reference TRBV2 and TRBJ2-7 for the parts outside the CDR3, the full variable domain is EPEVTQTPSHQVTQMGQEVILRCVPISNHLYFYWYRQILGQKVEFLVSFYNNEISEKSEIFDDQFSVERPDGSNFTLKIRSTKLEDSAMYFCASSGTGGYEQYFGPGTRLTVT.

The rearrangement joins TRBV6-5 to TRBJ2-1; 12 bases map to TRBD1. Trimming took 8 bases from V and 8 from J; bases not matched to a gene: 4. Germline CDR1 and CDR2: MNHEY and SVGAGI. CDR3 size: 13 residues. The CDR3 reads CASGTGGRYEQFF. In DNA, the CDR3 is TGTGCCAGCGGGACAGGGGGCAGGTATGAGCAGTTCTTC.

The rearrangement uses TRBV28 and TRBJ1-2, with TRBD1 matching 7 bases. CDR1 and CDR2 (germline): MDHEN, SYDVKM. The trim removed 4 bases at V and 5 bases at J, leaving 10 bases unmatched. The CDR3 runs 15 residues. The CDR3 nucleotides are TGTGCCAGCAGTTCCGGGGACAGAACCTATTATGGCTACACCTTC. It yields the protein CASSSGDRTYYGYTF.

J is TRBJ1-1 and V is TRBV5-6; 8 nucleotides agree with TRBD1. Germline V gene data show CDR1 as SGHDT and CDR2 as YYEEEE. This CDR3 spans 16 amino acids. The V segment lost 0 bases and the J segment 4 bases; nucleotides outside the gene matches: 8. CDR3: CASSLAGGGVGTEAFF. As DNA, the CDR3 is TGTGCCAGCAGCTTGGCAGGGGGCGGAGTTGGCACTGAAGCTTTCTTT.

The rearrangement links TRBV5-8 to TRBJ1-3; D call uncertain. CDR3 size: 19 residues. The V gene lost 6 bases and the J gene lost 0 bases, with 25 bases spanning the gap. Germline V gene lookup returns CDR1 SGHTS and CDR2 YDEGEE. The CDR3 region is CASTTHESYGIRSGNTIYF. CDR3 in DNA: TGTGCCAGCACCACGCACGAGAGCTACGGGATCCGCTCTGGAAACACCATATATTTT.

The V and J genes are TRBV7-3 and TRBJ2-6, with 7 nucleotides matching TRBD1. J lost 0 bases, V lost 5 bases, and 13 bases had no gene match. Germline V CDR1 and CDR2: SGHTA, FQGTGA. This CDR3 is 19 amino acids long. The CDR3 DNA follows: TGTGCCAGCAGCGAGACCGGGACAGCATATTTCTCTGGGGCCAACGTCCTGACTTTC. Its translation: CASSETGTAYFSGANVLTF.

CDR3 nucleotides: TGTGCCAGCAGTTTTGTCATCGGCAGGGTGATTAGCAATCAGCCCCAGCATTTT. It yields the protein CASSFVIGRVISNQPQHF. The chain carries TRBV28 and TRBJ1-5; possibly TRBD1 for D (5 bases). Between the trimmed V and J ends, which lost 3 bases and 0 bases, there was a span of 18 bases. From germline, CDR1 is MDHEN and CDR2 SYDVKM. The CDR3 consists of 18 residues. Drawing the rest from reference TRBV28 and TRBJ1-5, the complete variable domain is DVKVTQSSRYLVKRTGEKVFLECVQDMDHENMFWYRQDPGLGLRLIYFSYDVKMKEKGDIPEGYSVSREKKERFSLILESASTNQTSMYLCASSFVIGRVISNQPQHFGDGTRLSIL.

The rearrangement joins TRBV28 to TRBJ1-3; D gene ambiguous. Germline loops: CDR1 MDHEN, CDR2 SYDVKM. Trimming left V 6 bases short and J 2 bases short, with 11 bases between. This CDR3 is 14 amino acids long. The CDR3 DNA is TGTGCCAGCAGAACGGGGTCCGCTGGAAACACCATATATTTT. It is translated as CASRTGSAGNTIYF.

The chain employs TRBV15 and TRBJ1-4, with TRBD1 as a possible D gene (6 bases). The germline V gene encodes CDR1 LNHNV and CDR2 YYDKDF (reference sequence). The length of the CDR3 is 14 residues. The V gene lost 4 bases and the J gene lost 7 bases, with 13 bases spanning the gap. The CDR3 DNA is TGTGCCACCAGCATGGGGCAGGGGTTTGAAAAACTGTTTTTT. Translation: CATSMGQGFEKLFF.

The genes are TRBV10-1 and TRBJ2-5; 10 bases fit TRBD2. CDR1 is WNHNN and CDR2 is SYGVQD in the germline V gene (reference sequence). V lost 3 bases, J lost 4 bases, and 14 bases stayed unmatched. The CDR3 is made up of 18 amino acids. DNA of the CDR3: TGCGCCAGCAGTGAAGTATGGGCTAGCGGGAGCAGCCGAGAGACCCAGTACTTC. It is translated as CASSEVWASGSSRETQYF.

The gene calls are TRBV15 and TRBJ1-4; 7 positions match TRBD1. This CDR3 has 16 residues. Looked up from germline, CDR1 is LNHNV and CDR2 is YYDKDF (reference sequence). Losses at the gene ends were 5 bases for V and 8 bases for J; bases not matched to a gene: 14. For the CDR3, the DNA is TGTGCCACCAGCGCCCGACAGGGATCGTTACGAGAAAAACTGTTTTTT. This encodes CATSARQGSLREKLFF.

This sequence joins TRBV6-6 and TRBJ1-3, with TRBD1 as a possible D gene (6 bases). Germline lookup yields CDR1 MNHNY and CDR2 SVGAGI (reference sequence). This CDR3 region has 16 residues. The V end was cut by 5 bases, the J end by 3 bases, with 17 bases between. The CDR3 DNA sequence: TGTGCCAGCAGTCGAACTACAGGGATTGGTGGAAACACCATATATTTT. This encodes CASSRTTGIGGNTIYF.

CDR3 amino acids: CASSIGWGVGNQPQHF. Written as DNA, the CDR3 is TGTGCCAGTAGTATCGGATGGGGAGTCGGCAATCAGCCCCAGCATTTT. V and J are TRBV19 and TRBJ1-5; D uncertain. This CDR3 comprises 16 residues. Deletions cut 3 bases from V and 2 bases from J, with 14 bases between. CDR1 LNHDA and CDR2 SQIVND come from the germline V gene (reference sequence). Full variable domain (missing parts from reference TRBV19 and TRBJ1-5): DGGITQSPKYLFRKEGQNVTLSCEQNLNHDAMYWYRQDPGQGLRLIYYSQIVNDFQKGDIAEGYSVSREKKESFPLTVTSAQKNPTAFYLCASSIGWGVGNQPQHFGDGTRLSIL.

The chain is built from TRBV15 and TRBJ2-6; 7 nucleotides agree with TRBD2. V shed 5 bases and J 2 bases; nucleotides not matched to a gene: 3. Germline V gene lookup returns CDR1 LNHNV and CDR2 YYDKDF (reference sequence). The CDR3 totals 15 residues. The CDR3 is CATSQGGTGANVLTF. CDR3 nucleotides: TGTGCCACCAGCCAGGGAGGGACTGGGGCCAACGTCCTGACTTTC.

This clone was counted a single time. The CDR3 spells CASSQELLTDRANEQFF. For the CDR3, the DNA is TGTGCCAGCAGCCAAGAACTTCTAACAGACAGGGCGAATGAGCAGTTCTTC. This chain links TRBV3-1 (or the pseudogene TRBV3-2) with TRBJ2-1, with TRBD1 matching 7 bases. J gave up 7 bases and V 0 bases, and 12 bases lay outside the gene matches. The CDR3 runs to 17 residues. Per germline, CDR1 LGHDT and CDR2 YNNKEL (reference sequence).

The chain uses TRBV28 and TRBJ2-7, with 8 bases aligning to TRBD1. In germline, CDR1 is MDHEN, CDR2 SYDVKM. J lost 4 bases, V lost 8 bases, and 10 bases had no gene match. The CDR3 loop spans 14 amino acids. The CDR3 protein is CASVGTGGLYEQYF. DNA of the CDR3: TGTGCCAGCGTGGGGACAGGTGGACTGTACGAGCAGTACTTC.

The gene calls are TRBV13 and TRBJ2-3; the D is unclear. V lost 3 bases and J 1 base, leaving 14 bases between the germline ends. The CDR3 runs 16 residues. Germline values: CDR1 PRHDT, CDR2 FYEKMQ (reference sequence). The CDR3 nucleotides are TGTGCCAGCAGCTTCCGCCGCCAATCAGGCACAGATACGCAGTATTTT. Encoded protein: CASSFRRQSGTDTQYF.

This clone was recorded only once. The V gene is TRBV5-1, the J gene TRBJ2-7, with TRBD1 matching 8 bases. CDR1 and CDR2 (germline): SGHRS, YFSETQ. The CDR3 extends over 15 amino acids. V lost 4 bases, J lost 6 bases, and 12 bases stayed unmatched. The CDR3 nucleotides read TGCGCCAGCAGCCAGTTAGGACAGGGACCCTCCGAGCAGTACTTC. This gives the protein CASSQLGQGPSEQYF.

This clone was detected only a few times. V is TRBV6-2 or TRBV6-3 and J is TRBJ1-5, with D perhaps TRBD1 (6 bases). Trimming took 5 bases from V and 11 from J, leaving 10 bases between them. Germline values: CDR1 MNHEY, CDR2 SVGEGT. CDR3 size: 11 residues. CDR3 sequence (DNA): TGTGCCAGCAGTCCGGGGGGCACCCAGCATTTT. As protein: CASSPGGTQHF.

The rearrangement joins TRBV9 to TRBJ1-5; 8 nucleotides align to TRBD1. The CDR3 length is 15 residues. The ends lost 4 bases at V and 3 bases at J; junction bases unmatched: 6. Germline V lookup: CDR1 SGDLS, CDR2 YYNGEE. The CDR3 region is CASSPGQGPNQPQHF. The CDR3 DNA sequence: TGTGCCAGCAGCCCTGGACAGGGCCCCAATCAGCCCCAGCATTTT.

The chain links TRBV5-4 to TRBJ2-5; TRBD2 agrees at 7 bases. CDR1 is SGHNT and CDR2 is YYREEE in the germline V gene (reference sequence). This CDR3 comprises 18 residues. The J segment lost 3 bases and the V segment lost 0 bases, leaving 14 bases of the junction unmatched. CDR3 DNA: TGTGCCAGCAGCTTGGCTCAAGCTAGCGGTAATATGGAAGAGACCCAGTACTTC. This gives the protein CASSLAQASGNMEETQYF.

The rearrangement joins TRBV5-1 to TRBJ1-2, with 11 positions matching TRBD1. The germline CDR1 and CDR2 sequences are SGHRS and YFSETQ. Trimming cost V 4 bases and J 4 bases; bases outside gene matches: 15. This CDR3 spans 18 amino acids. The CDR3 region has the DNA TGCGCCAGCAGCCTTGCCACCGGGACAGGGGGTTGGGGCTATGGCTACACCTTC. This gives the protein CASSLATGTGGWGYGYTF.

V and J are TRBV9 and TRBJ2-2, with D uncertain. Germline V lookup: CDR1 SGDLS, CDR2 YYNGEE. V lost 0 bases and J lost 2, with 11 bases in between. The CDR3 contains 16 residues. The CDR3 here is CASSVGWHVNTGELFF. CDR3 coding DNA: TGTGCCAGCAGCGTAGGGTGGCATGTAAACACCGGGGAGCTGTTTTTT.

This rearrangement joins TRBV2 to TRBJ2-3; no firm D call. Trimming took off 6 bases at V and 2 bases at J, with 9 bases between the two ends. Germline-derived CDR1 and CDR2 are SNHLY and FYNNEI. This CDR3 is built from 13 residues. This chain's CDR3 is CASRVEPTDTQYF. In DNA form, the CDR3 reads TGTGCCAGCAGGGTGGAGCCCACAGATACGCAGTATTTT.

V usage is TRBV7-8 and J usage is TRBJ1-5; 9 bases fit TRBD1. CDR3 size: 17 residues. Germline CDR1 is SGHVS and CDR2 is FQNEAQ. V gave up 5 bases and J gave up 2 bases; unmatched junction bases: 10. The CDR3 DNA reads TGTGCCAGCAGCCTACTGACAGGGGGGATTGGCAATCAGCCCCAGCATTTT. This sequence encodes CASSLLTGGIGNQPQHF.

V and J are TRBV7-9 and TRBJ2-7, with 12 bases aligning to TRBD1. CDR1 and CDR2 (germline): SEHNR, FQNEAQ (reference sequence). The CDR3 spans 14 residues. Trimming cost V 3 bases and J 6 bases; bases outside gene matches: 3. CDR3 in DNA: TGTGCCAGCAGCTTGGGACAGGGGGCAGGCGAGCAGTACTTC. Translation: CASSLGQGAGEQYF.

The chain is built from TRBV7-2 and TRBJ2-7, with a weak D call TRBD1 (6 bases). The germline CDR1 and CDR2 sequences are SGHTA and FQGNSA. The CDR3 has 14 residues. Trimming took 0 bases from V and 4 from J, leaving 10 bases between them. The CDR3 here is CASSLAGARYEQYF. The CDR3 DNA follows: TGTGCCAGCAGCTTAGCGGGGGCAAGGTACGAGCAGTACTTC.